Detailed here is one TCR beta chain. Its antigen is undetermined. The protocol was immunoSEQ multiplex PCR, while the TCRdb copy is restricted to in-frame clones and leaves out a portion. Counted here are roughly 60,000 clones, 80% to 90% occurring once; the ten biggest clones make up around an eighth. This sample was included in a study of OX40 agonist ivuxolimab in advanced cancers. The cohort excluded patients with autoimmune disease history or systemic immunosuppression. Study findings and constraints: Clonal expansion from baseline to week 6 occurred in both CD4+ and CD8+ T cells.

This sequence was found in an adult with an advanced solid tumor such as melanoma, head and neck, liver or kidney cancer. Sequencing was performed on CD4+ or CD8+ T cells sorted from blood, taken in a trial of the OX40 agonist ivuxolimab.

The CDR3 sequence is CATSYRDDSQPQHF. For the CDR3, the DNA is TGTGCCACCAGCTATAGGGACGACAGCCAGCCCCAGCATTTT. V is TRBV15 and J is TRBJ1-5; D perhaps matches TRBD1 (5 bases). The CDR3 spans 14 residues. From germline, CDR1 is LNHNV and CDR2 YYDKDF (reference sequence). V was cut by 5 bases and J by 7 bases, with 15 bases left in between.